This T cell receptor beta chain was sequenced during a study of T cell responses to AZD1222 COVID-19 vaccine. Study observations and caveats: Unmutated variant regions are reportedly targeted by nearly half of spike-specific TCRs.

Notes on this clone: No antigen is known for it.

Only in-frame clones appear in the TCRdb table, and some are missing; sequencing was by immunoSEQ multiplex PCR. The sample records about 97,000 clones, about 88% being singletons. CDR1 and CDR2 (germline): WNHNN, SYGVQD (reference sequence). The V and J ends lost 6 bases and 12 bases, in that order; junction bases with no gene match: 9. The CDR3 has 14 residues. The sample here was peripheral blood, taken on day 0 of AZD1222 vaccination. This TCR came from an adult in good health. The chain combines TRBV10-1 with TRBJ2-1; 12 nucleotides agree with TRBD2. CDR3 sequence (DNA): TGCGCCAGCAGGCCTAGCGGGGGGGCTGCAGGGCAGTTCTTC. Its protein product is CASRPSGGAAGQFF.